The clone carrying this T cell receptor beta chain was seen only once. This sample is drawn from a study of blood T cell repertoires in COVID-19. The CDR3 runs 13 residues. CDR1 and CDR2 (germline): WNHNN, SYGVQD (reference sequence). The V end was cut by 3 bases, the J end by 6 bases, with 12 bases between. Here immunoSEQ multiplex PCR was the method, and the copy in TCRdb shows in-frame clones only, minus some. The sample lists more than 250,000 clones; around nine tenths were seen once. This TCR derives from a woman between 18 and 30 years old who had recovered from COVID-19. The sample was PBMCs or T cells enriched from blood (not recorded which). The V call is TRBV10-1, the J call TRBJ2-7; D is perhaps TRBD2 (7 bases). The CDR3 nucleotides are TGCGCCAGCAGTGACCGGGGGGCGCTCGAGCAGTACTTC. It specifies CASSDRGALEQYF.